This TCR beta chain was recorded in a study of CD8 T cells in Susac syndrome. V lost 2 bases, J lost 5 bases, and 11 bases stayed unmatched. The CDR3 length is 16 residues. In germline, CDR1 is SGHTA, CDR2 FQGTGA. RNA was extracted with the RNeasy kit, and a quantity of 0.5 to 1 ug was reverse transcribed using random hexamers. MiXCR, run by TCRdb on the immunoSEQ multiplex PCR reads, gives a single entry per CDR3 protein. Of 180,000 or so distinct CDR3 sequences listed, over 90% are singletons. This TCR was recovered from a human donor with Susac syndrome. The V and J genes are TRBV7-3 and TRBJ1-1, with 7 positions matching TRBD1. The specimen sequenced was CD4+ T cells from PBMCs. CDR3: CASSLEGAREGTEAFF. The CDR3 bases are TGTGCCAGCAGCTTAGAGGGGGCCAGGGAGGGAACTGAAGCTTTCTTT.